A selection of T cell receptor beta chains follows, all from one sample in a study of human T cells and chemical hapten exposure. TCRdb redid the calling of the RACE reads with MiXCR, one entry per CDR3 protein. The sample carries approximately 80,000 distinct CDR3 sequences, over 8.5% recorded once. The sample here was whole blood, taken in connection with sensitization to the hapten diphenylcyclopropenone (DPC). All receptors derive from a woman aged 45-65 years with alopecia areata. Some clones in this sample may be carry-over from other donors' samples. The CDR3 runs from the conserved cysteine through the conserved F or W. The order of the fields is V gene, clone size, J gene, D gene, CDR3 DNA, CDR3 protein. A D gene is named only where the DNA matches it firmly. The size field is filled for only some rows; it gives once, few, many or a size class.

>TRBV7-2|many|TRBJ1-5|-
TGTGCCAGCAGCTTAGGGGCAAATCAGCCCCAGCATTTT
CASSLGANQPQHF
>TRBV29-1|-|TRBJ2-1|TRBD2
TGCAGCGTTGGTGGGACTACCGGGGGTGAGCAGTTCTTC
CSVGGTTGGEQFF
>TRBV28|-|TRBJ1-5|TRBD1
TGTGCCAGCCGTTTATCACCCGAACAGGGGGGAATTTTGGCTAGCAATCAGCCCCAGCATTTT
CASRLSPEQGGILASNQPQHF
>TRBV9|-|TRBJ2-5|TRBD1
TGTGCCAGCAGCGTAGCGGGACAGGGAAAAGAGACCCAGTACTTC
CASSVAGQGKETQYF
>TRBV23-1|few|TRBJ2-2|TRBD2
TGCGCCAGCAGTCAATCACCTAGCGGGGATACGAACACCGGGGAGCTGTTTTTT
CASSQSPSGDTNTGELFF
>TRBV9|many|TRBJ2-7|-
TGTGCCAGCAGCCCCCTCGGGACTTCCTACGAGCAGTACTTC
CASSPLGTSYEQYF
>TRBV3-1|many|TRBJ2-7|-
TGTGCCAGCTCTTTATGGCACAGAACCTACGAGCAGTACTTC
CASSLWHRTYEQYF
>TRBV6-5|-|TRBJ2-3|TRBD2
TGTGCCAGCAGACGCCCGGGCGGGGGAGGCACAGATACGCAGTATTTT
CASRRPGGGGTDTQYF
>TRBV7-8|-|TRBJ1-6|TRBD1
TGTGCCAGCAGCCCAGGGACAGGGTCGTATAATTCACCCCTCCACTTT
CASSPGTGSYNSPLHF
>TRBV29-1|many|TRBJ1-2|TRBD1
TGCAGCGTTGAAGGAACAGGGGGCTATCTCTATGGCTACACCTTC
CSVEGTGGYLYGYTF
>TRBV29-1|-|TRBJ1-3|TRBD1
TGCAGCGTTCGACAGGGGGGCTCTGGAAACACCATATATTTT
CSVRQGGSGNTIYF
>TRBV5-1|-|TRBJ2-1|TRBD2
TGCGCCAGCAGCCCGGGACTAGCGGGATCGTCTGAGCAGTTCTTC
CASSPGLAGSSEQFF
>TRBV28|many|TRBJ1-1|TRBD1
TGTGCCATCGATGAGGGGGCGCATTTGAATACTGAAGCTTTCTTT
CAIDEGAHLNTEAFF